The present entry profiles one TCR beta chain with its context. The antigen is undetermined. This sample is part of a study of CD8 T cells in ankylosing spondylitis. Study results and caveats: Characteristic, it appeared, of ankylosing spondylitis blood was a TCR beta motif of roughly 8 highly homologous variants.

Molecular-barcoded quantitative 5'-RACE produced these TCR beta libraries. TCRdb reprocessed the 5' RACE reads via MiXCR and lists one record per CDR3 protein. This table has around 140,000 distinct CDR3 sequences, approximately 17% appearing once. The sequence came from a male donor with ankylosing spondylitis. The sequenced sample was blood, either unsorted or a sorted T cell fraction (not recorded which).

CDR3 nucleotides: TGTGCCAGCAGTTACAGGAGACAGGGCCCCTCCTACGAGCAGTACTTC. Encoded protein: CASSYRRQGPSYEQYF. J is TRBJ2-7 and V is TRBV6-5, with TRBD1 matching over 7 bases. V was clipped by 2 bases and J by 0 bases; unmatched bases: 7. The CDR3 loop spans 16 amino acids. Per germline, CDR1 MNHEY and CDR2 SVGAGI.